This TCR beta chain is from a study of T cell repertoires in cytomegalovirus infection. There are a few counts of this clonotype. What it recognizes is unknown. Each CDR3 protein gets one entry after TCRdb re-called the reads with MiXCR. Of over 250,000 distinct CDR3 sequences detected, roughly a fifth appear once; the ten largest clones hold approximately 19%. The source was cultured PBMCs, collected from culture after CMV antigen stimulation. This TCR was sampled from a human donor in good health (CMV status not recorded). Some clones in this sample may be carry-over from other donors' samples.

In nucleotides, the CDR3 is TGTGCCAGCAGTGAATTAGGGGCTGACTCTGGAAACACCATATATTTT. Protein sequence: CASSELGADSGNTIYF. The chain employs TRBV6-1 and TRBJ1-3, with a weak D call TRBD1 (5 bases). Germline V CDR1 and CDR2: MNHNS, SASEGT. V was shortened by 2 bases and J by 0 bases, with 11 bases between the two germline ends. The CDR3 runs 16 residues.